A selection of T cell receptor beta chains follows, all from one sample in a study of blood T cells in healthy people across ages. MiXCR, run by TCRdb on the 5' RACE reads, gives a single entry per CDR3 protein. The repertoire consists of approximately 1,000,000 distinct CDR3 sequences, with 40% to 45% occurring once and the leading ten covering about 20%. Material for sequencing was blood. These TCRs come from a woman aged 60-70 years in good health. Each CDR3 is given without its conserved first and last residue.

>TRBV5-1|TRBJ1-1
ASSFRDSYTEAF
>TRBV12-3/TRBV12-4|TRBJ1-2
ASRPTQSYGYT
>TRBV12-3/TRBV12-4|TRBJ1-5
ASSHDRRGRYNQPQH
>TRBV2|TRBJ2-5
ASSGQGVVGETQY
>TRBV29-1|TRBJ1-2
SAGHNYGYT
>TRBV20-1|NA
SADREELVNIQY
>TRBV2|TRBJ1-1
ASSESQNTEAF
>TRBV11-2|TRBJ2-1
ASSSSGLAGLNEQF
>TRBV15|TRBJ2-5
ATSRDLWLASEETQY
>TRBV20-1|TRBJ2-7
SARDRSSGTNEQY